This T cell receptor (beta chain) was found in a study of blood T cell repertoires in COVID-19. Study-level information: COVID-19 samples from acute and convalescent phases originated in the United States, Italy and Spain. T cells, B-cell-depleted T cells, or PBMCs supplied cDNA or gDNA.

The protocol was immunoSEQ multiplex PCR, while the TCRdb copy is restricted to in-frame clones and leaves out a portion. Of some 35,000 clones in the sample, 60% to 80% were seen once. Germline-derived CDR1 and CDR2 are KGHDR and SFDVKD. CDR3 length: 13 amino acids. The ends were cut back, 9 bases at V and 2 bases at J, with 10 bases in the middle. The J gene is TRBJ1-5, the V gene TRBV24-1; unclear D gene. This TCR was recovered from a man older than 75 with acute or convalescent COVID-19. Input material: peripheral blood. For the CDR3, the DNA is TGTGCCACCTCAGTCGCGGGCAATCAGCCCCAGCATTTT. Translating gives CATSVAGNQPQHF.